Detailed here is one T cell receptor beta chain. Unique molecular identifiers were present on cDNA, and template switching added a universal primer site. MiXCR was run by TCRdb on the 5' RACE reads, yielding one entry per CDR3 protein. This table has hundreds of thousands of distinct CDR3 sequences, 15% to 20% appearing once. The CDR3 has 13 amino acids. CDR1 and CDR2 (germline): SQVTM, ANQGSEA. Trimming stripped 4 bases from V and 1 base from J, with 11 bases between. These data come from a study of identical twins. This same sample was also part of a study on T cells expressing NK-cell markers. That paper notes: Dominant NKG2C+ clonotype frequencies of roughly 1.0-7.5% of CD8+ T cells were measured in 5 or 6 donors.

Specimen: PBMCs. This TCR was recovered from a woman aged 18 to 35 in good health. This chain links TRBV29-1 with TRBJ2-7, with D unclear. The CDR3 coding sequence is TGCAGCGTTGTGAAAGGTCCATCCTACGAGCAGTACTTC. Residues: CSVVKGPSYEQYF.